This T cell receptor beta chain was identified during a study of T cells in tumors after PD-1 blockade. Germline CDR1 and CDR2: ENHRY and SYGVKD. V was shortened by 4 bases and J by 8 bases, with 14 bases between the two germline ends. The CDR3 covers 13 residues. This clone was observed once. Assay used: immunoSEQ multiplex PCR; TCRdb lists only in-frame clones, some missing. The sample records some 60,000 clones, just under 80% being singletons. This TCR was recovered from a human donor with basal cell carcinoma. Sequenced material: PBMCs, taken before anti-PD-1 treatment. The chain links TRBV10-3 to TRBJ1-1, with TRBD1 as a possible D gene (6 bases). The CDR3 reads CAISGSQGNEAFF. Here the CDR3 DNA reads TGTGCCATCAGTGGGAGTCAGGGGAACGAAGCTTTCTTT.